One sample yielded the 29 T cell receptor beta chains listed below, sequenced in a study of cytomegalovirus exposure and HLA in healthy donors. It was with 60 Vbeta and 13 Jbeta primers that the PCR ran. Clones were read by immunoSEQ multiplex PCR, and TCRdb kept only the in-frame ones, dropping some. The sample lists 85,000 to 100,000 clones, approximately 80% occurring once. Sequencing was carried out using PBMCs. The origin of the receptors is a woman in her 40s in good health and CMV-seropositive.

The J gene is TRBJ1-5, the V gene TRBV7-8; tentative D call: TRBD1 (5 bases). Germline values: CDR1 SGHVS, CDR2 FQNEAQ. This CDR3 has 14 amino acids. V was trimmed by 2 bases and J by 3 bases, leaving 8 bases between them. CDR3 coding DNA: TGTGCCAGCAGCTTATGGGGGGACAATCAGCCCCAGCATTTT. It specifies CASSLWGDNQPQHF.

V gene TRBV5-1 combines with J gene TRBJ2-1; TRBD2 might be the D (5 bases). The V gene's germline CDR1 is SGHRS and CDR2 YFSETQ. The CDR3 spans 14 residues. Trimming cost V 2 bases and J 10 bases, with 16 bases left between them. The CDR3, as DNA: TGCGCCAGCAGCTTCGGGGATGCCGGTCAGGAGCAGTTCTTC. Protein: CASSFGDAGQEQFF.

This chain uses TRBV9 with TRBJ2-1; a possible D gene is TRBD2 (5 bases). The V and J ends lost 0 bases and 2 bases respectively, with 9 bases between them. Looked up from germline, CDR1 is SGDLS and CDR2 is YYNGEE. This CDR3 spans 15 amino acids. The CDR3 sequence is CASSVVPGTYNEQFF. The CDR3 DNA reads TGTGCCAGCAGCGTAGTCCCGGGAACCTACAATGAGCAGTTCTTC.

J is TRBJ2-7 and V is TRBV29-1, with TRBD1 matching over 10 bases. Germline CDR1 reads SQVTM; CDR2 reads ANQGSEA. The trim removed 5 bases at V and 3 bases at J, leaving 13 bases unmatched. The length of the CDR3 is 16 residues. This CDR3 reads CSVKTRGTGAYYEQYF. The DNA for the CDR3 is TGCAGCGTTAAGACGAGGGGGACAGGGGCGTACTACGAGCAGTACTTC.

The chain recombines TRBV19 with TRBJ2-7, with a possible D match to TRBD2 (5 bases). The germline gives CDR1 LNHDA, CDR2 SQIVND (reference sequence). The CDR3 extends over 14 amino acids. V dropped 6 bases and J dropped 0 bases, with 12 bases sitting between them. The CDR3 bases are TGTGCCAGTAGCGGACTTACTAGCTCCTACGAGCAGTACTTC. Protein sequence: CASSGLTSSYEQYF.

This chain links TRBV5-6 with TRBJ2-7; 8 bases line up with TRBD2. With V trimmed by 2 bases and J by 2 bases, 3 bases remained unmatched. CDR3 length equals 14 residues. The germline CDR1 and CDR2 sequences are SGHDT and YYEEEE. The CDR3 bases are TGTGCCAGCAGCTTCGGGGGGGGGACCTACGAGCAGTACTTC. This gives the protein CASSFGGGTYEQYF.

On this clone itself: Other DNA sequences in this sample translate to the same CDR3. The chain carries TRBV19 and TRBJ2-5, with 7 nucleotides matching TRBD1. Germline CDR1 LNHDA, CDR2 SQIVND (reference sequence). J lost 2 bases, V lost 1 base, and 4 bases had no gene match. The CDR3 is 15 residues long. The CDR3 DNA sequence: TGTGCCAGTAGTATAGGAGCCAGGGGGCAAGAGACCCAGTACTTC. Translating gives CASSIGARGQETQYF.

The chain recombines TRBV11-2 with TRBJ2-2; 8 positions agree with TRBD1. The V gene's germline CDR1 is SGHAT and CDR2 FQNNGV. The CDR3 is 15 amino acids. V lost 5 bases and J lost 4; bases outside the gene matches: 6. The CDR3 DNA sequence: TGTGCCAGCAGCAAAACAGGGGGTAGCACCGGGGAGCTGTTTTTT. Amino acid sequence: CASSKTGGSTGELFF.

The chain has TRBV5-1 and TRBJ1-6; TRBD1 is a possible D gene (6 bases). The germline gives CDR1 SGHRS, CDR2 YFSETQ. CDR3 length: 14 residues. V was shortened by 0 bases and J by 8 bases, with 9 bases between the two germline ends. The CDR3 reads CASSLGTEHSPLHF. CDR3 nucleotides: TGCGCCAGCAGCTTGGGGACAGAGCATTCACCCCTCCACTTT.

The chain combines TRBV5-6 with TRBJ1-2; D may be TRBD1 (6 bases). CDR1 is SGHDT and CDR2 is YYEEEE in the germline V gene. The CDR3 totals 16 residues. The V gene lost 5 bases and the J gene lost 0 bases, with 17 bases spanning the gap. CDR3 amino acids: CASSLSGQPTNYGYTF. CDR3 coding DNA: TGTGCCAGCAGTCTAAGCGGACAGCCGACTAACTATGGCTACACCTTC.

V usage is TRBV7-2 and J usage is TRBJ2-7; 11 bases map to TRBD2. Germline V gene lookup returns CDR1 SGHTA and CDR2 FQGNSA. V was clipped by 5 bases and J by 3 bases; unmatched bases: 6. This CDR3 region has 15 residues. CDR3 DNA: TGTGCCAGCAGCACGCACGGGACTAGCGGCTACGAGCAGTACTTC. This encodes CASSTHGTSGYEQYF.

In this sample, this clone turned up a few times. This sequence joins TRBV6-1 and TRBJ2-2, with 10 bases lining up with TRBD2. Germline lookup yields CDR1 MNHNS and CDR2 SASEGT. This CDR3 contains 16 residues. V shed 2 bases and J 6 bases; nucleotides not matched to a gene: 6. This CDR3 is CASSELAGVSPGELFF. The CDR3 coding sequence is TGTGCCAGCAGTGAACTAGCGGGAGTGTCCCCCGGGGAGCTGTTTTTT.

V and J are TRBV6-6 and TRBJ2-5; D uncertain. The assigned J gene may be wrong: the sequence end matches TRBJ2-7 better. Germline loops: CDR1 MNHNY, CDR2 SVGAGI (reference sequence). The CDR3 totals 12 residues. DNA for the CDR3: TGTGCCAGCAGTACCACCGAATACGAGCAGTACTTC. Translated: CASSTTEYEQYF.

This clone was seen only once. This chain connects TRBV5-1 to TRBJ1-4; 8 bases map to TRBD1. This CDR3 contains 16 residues. Per germline, CDR1 SGHRS and CDR2 YFSETQ. The junction had 6 bases not matched to a gene; V was cut back by 4 bases and J by 1 base. The DNA for the CDR3 is TGCGCCAGCAGCCCTGGGACAGGAGAAACTAATGAAAAACTGTTTTTT. Encoded protein: CASSPGTGETNEKLFF.

The J gene is TRBJ2-7, the V gene TRBV5-1, with a tentative D call TRBD1 (5 bases). This CDR3 has 15 residues. The V gene lost 4 bases and the J gene lost 0 bases, with 14 bases spanning the gap. The germline gives CDR1 SGHRS, CDR2 YFSETQ. The CDR3 loop reads CASSPETVYSYEQYF. In nucleotides, the CDR3 is TGCGCCAGCAGCCCTGAGACAGTTTACTCCTACGAGCAGTACTTC. Variable domain in full (rest from reference TRBV5-1 and TRBJ2-7): KAGVTQTPRYLIKTRGQQVTLSCSPISGHRSVSWYQQTPGQGLQFLFEYFSETQRNKGNFPGRFSGRQFSNSRSEMNVSTLELGDSALYLCASSPETVYSYEQYFGPGTRLTVT.

The chain links TRBV5-8 to TRBJ1-2, with D unclear. Germline CDR1 and CDR2: SGHTS and YDEGEE. Trimming shortened V by 1 base and J by 4 bases, and 11 bases separated the two germline ends. The CDR3 sequence is 14 residues long. CDR3 sequence: CASSLFPGSYGYTF. The CDR3 DNA follows: TGTGCCAGCAGCTTGTTCCCAGGCTCCTATGGCTACACCTTC.

This clone appeared a few times. DNA of the CDR3: TGTGCCAGCTCATCCAATCCTGGGGCCAATGAGCAGTTCTTC. Residues: CASSSNPGANEQFF. The chain joins TRBV18 to TRBJ2-1, with TRBD1 as a possible D gene (5 bases). V gave up 5 bases and J gave up 6 bases, with 14 bases separating them. This CDR3 spans 14 amino acids. Per germline, CDR1 KGHSH and CDR2 LQKENI.

The chain has TRBV4-1 and TRBJ2-2; 10 bases fit TRBD2. This CDR3 has 16 residues. The germline gives CDR1 MGHRA, CDR2 YSYEKL. J lost 9 bases, V lost 4 bases, and 11 bases had no gene match. The CDR3 loop is CASSPPPTSGTRELFF. For the CDR3, the DNA is TGCGCCAGCAGCCCCCCTCCCACTAGCGGGACAAGGGAGCTGTTTTTT.

The rearrangement uses TRBV4-1 and TRBJ2-1, with TRBD2 matching over 7 bases. The CDR3 has 20 amino acids. Germline V gives CDR1 MGHRA, CDR2 YSYEKL. The V gene end was trimmed by 4 bases and the J gene end by 0 bases; junction bases not matched to a gene: 18. The CDR3 DNA reads TGCGCCAGCAGCCGTTGGGTAGAGGTAGCGGGCTTGATCTCCTACAATGAGCAGTTCTTC. Translating gives CASSRWVEVAGLISYNEQFF.

This clone occurred once. The chain joins TRBV19 to TRBJ2-7, with 7 bases aligning to TRBD1. Germline CDR1 reads LNHDA; CDR2 reads SQIVND (reference sequence). This CDR3 region has 14 residues. The ends lost 4 bases at V and 3 bases at J; junction bases unmatched: 6. The CDR3 region has the DNA TGTGCCAGTAGTAGAGGGGGACAGTACTACGAGCAGTACTTC. As protein: CASSRGGQYYEQYF.

The chain uses TRBV25-1 and TRBJ2-7; a possible D gene is TRBD1 (6 bases). V was cut by 2 bases and J by 0 bases, with 20 bases left in between. The germline V gene encodes CDR1 MGHDK and CDR2 SYGVNS. This CDR3 has 18 residues. CDR3 region: CASSERRPTGTLSYEQYF. CDR3 DNA: TGTGCCAGCAGTGAACGCCGACCGACAGGTACTCTCTCCTACGAGCAGTACTTC.

This clone was observed once. V gene TRBV4-1 combines with J gene TRBJ2-2, with 8 bases identical to TRBD2. Germline V gene sequence: CDR1 MGHRA, CDR2 YSYEKL. CDR3 size: 16 residues. After removal of 4 bases from V and 5 bases from J, the junction contained 9 bases not matched to a gene. This chain's CDR3 is CASSLSSGSRTGELFF. The CDR3 DNA reads TGCGCCAGCAGCCTGTCCAGCGGGAGTCGGACCGGGGAGCTGTTTTTT.

The CDR3 loop reads CASVSGQGYEQYF. The CDR3 bases are TGTGCCAGCGTATCGGGACAGGGGTACGAGCAGTACTTC. This chain links TRBV2 with TRBJ2-7; 10 bases are a match to TRBD1. The germline V gene encodes CDR1 SNHLY and CDR2 FYNNEI. The CDR3 has 13 amino acids. V lost 8 bases, J lost 4 bases, and 5 bases stayed unmatched.

This clone has only a few counts. The chain couples TRBV25-1 to TRBJ2-5; D is perhaps TRBD1 (9 bases). The CDR3 loop spans 16 amino acids. The V gene lost 5 bases and the J gene lost 5 bases, with 21 bases spanning the gap. Germline loops: CDR1 MGHDK, CDR2 SYGVNS. The CDR3 nucleotides are TGTGCCAGCAGTCCGGGGGGGACAGGGATGTCGGAGACCCAGTACTTC. Translated, it gives CASSPGGTGMSETQYF.

This clone turned up a few times. The V gene is TRBV27, the J gene TRBJ1-2; D unresolved. CDR1 MNHEY and CDR2 SMNVEV come from the germline V gene (reference sequence). V lost 3 bases to trimming and J lost 2 bases, with 13 bases between them. The CDR3 is 15 amino acids. The CDR3 bases are TGTGCCAGCAGTTTGCAAGCCGGCAGGAACTATGGCTACACCTTC. Residues: CASSLQAGRNYGYTF.

The genes are TRBV7-9 and TRBJ2-6; TRBD1 aligns across 9 bases. Trimming removed 0 bases from V and 4 bases from J; junction bases left unmatched: 7. Germline values: CDR1 SEHNR, CDR2 FQNEAQ (reference sequence). This CDR3 is 18 amino acids long. The CDR3 DNA follows: TGTGCCAGCAGCTTAGCTTTACAGGGGGCTTGGGGGGCCAACGTCCTGACTTTC. Residues: CASSLALQGAWGANVLTF.

The chain recombines TRBV4-2 with TRBJ2-6; unclear D gene. Germline assignment: CDR1 LGHNA and CDR2 YNFKEQ. This CDR3 is 16 amino acids long. Between the trimmed V and J ends, which lost 4 bases and 0 bases, there was a span of 10 bases. DNA of the CDR3: TGTGCCAGCAGCCCGATTACCGGCTCTGGGGCCAACGTCCTGACTTTC. Translated: CASSPITGSGANVLTF.

This chain joins TRBV2 and TRBJ2-2, with TRBD2 matching 13 bases. Germline-derived CDR1 and CDR2 are SNHLY and FYNNEI. J was trimmed by 5 bases and V by 10 bases; bases with no gene match: 13. CDR3 length: 17 amino acids. The CDR3: CATPRTSGRLWTGELFF. CDR3 in DNA: TGTGCCACTCCTCGGACTAGCGGGAGATTGTGGACCGGGGAGCTGTTTTTT.

The chain joins TRBV4-1 to TRBJ2-2; 12 bases agree with TRBD1. Germline CDR1 reads MGHRA; CDR2 reads YSYEKL. Trimming at V came to 5 bases and at J to 7 bases, leaving 5 bases not matched to a gene. The CDR3 covers 15 residues. CDR3 amino acids: CASSKGQGADGELFF. The CDR3 nucleotides are TGCGCCAGCAGCAAGGGACAGGGGGCGGACGGGGAGCTGTTTTTT.